This T cell receptor beta chain was sequenced in a study of PD-1 blockade in classical Hodgkin lymphoma. Method: immunoSEQ multiplex PCR; TCRdb's copy keeps in-frame clones and lacks some. In the table there are over 60,000 clones, approximately 90% of which are singletons. Study results and caveats: It was CD4+ TCR diversity, not CD8+, that rose significantly by C4D1. Patients who initiated nivolumab within 1 year of ASCT were excluded. Complete responders entered with baseline diversity on par with newly diagnosed patients, the results showed.

About this clone: No antigen is known for it.

Stated time point: cycle 4 day 1 (C4D1), after five to seven weeks of nivolumab. Every patient had relapsed following autologous stem cell transplantation, and cohorts differed in brentuximab vedotin exposure. This CDR3 has 15 residues. V was clipped by 2 bases and J by 10 bases, with 18 bases between them. Germline CDR1 and CDR2: SGHDN and FVKESK. The sequence was collected from a human donor with classical Hodgkin lymphoma. The specimen was peripheral blood mononuclear cells (PBMCs), collected before the fourth cycle of nivolumab. The V call is TRBV14, the J call TRBJ2-1, with D possibly being TRBD2 (5 bases). CDR3 sequence (DNA): TGTGCCAGCAGCCAAAGACTACATCCAGTACGGGAGCAGTTCTTC. This gives the protein CASSQRLHPVREQFF. Variable domain in full (rest from reference TRBV14 and TRBJ2-1): EAGVTQFPSHSVIEKGQTVTLRCDPISGHDNLYWYRRVMGKEIKFLLHFVKESKQDESGMPNNRFLAERTGGTYSTLKVQPAELEDSGVYFCASSQRLHPVREQFFGPGTRLTVL.